This T cell receptor (beta chain) came from a study of response to subunit inactivated influenza vaccine. Germline V gene lookup returns CDR1 DFQATT and CDR2 SNEGSKA (reference sequence). V was pared by 1 base and J by 0 bases, with 8 bases between. The CDR3 loop spans 14 amino acids. TCRdb reanalysed the RT-PCR reads using MiXCR and keeps one entry per CDR3 protein. The repertoire has 450,000 to 550,000 distinct CDR3 sequences, roughly 27% of them found once; the top ten carry under 2.5%. This rearrangement joins TRBV20-1 to TRBJ2-3; D is unclear. This sequence originates from a man aged 45 to 65 who received an inactivated influenza vaccine. Sequencing was performed on CD4+ T cells sorted from PBMCs, taken about 5 days after vaccination. CDR3 bases: TGCAGTGCTAGAGTTGGCCCTAGCACAGATACGCAGTATTTT. Amino acid sequence: CSARVGPSTDTQYF.